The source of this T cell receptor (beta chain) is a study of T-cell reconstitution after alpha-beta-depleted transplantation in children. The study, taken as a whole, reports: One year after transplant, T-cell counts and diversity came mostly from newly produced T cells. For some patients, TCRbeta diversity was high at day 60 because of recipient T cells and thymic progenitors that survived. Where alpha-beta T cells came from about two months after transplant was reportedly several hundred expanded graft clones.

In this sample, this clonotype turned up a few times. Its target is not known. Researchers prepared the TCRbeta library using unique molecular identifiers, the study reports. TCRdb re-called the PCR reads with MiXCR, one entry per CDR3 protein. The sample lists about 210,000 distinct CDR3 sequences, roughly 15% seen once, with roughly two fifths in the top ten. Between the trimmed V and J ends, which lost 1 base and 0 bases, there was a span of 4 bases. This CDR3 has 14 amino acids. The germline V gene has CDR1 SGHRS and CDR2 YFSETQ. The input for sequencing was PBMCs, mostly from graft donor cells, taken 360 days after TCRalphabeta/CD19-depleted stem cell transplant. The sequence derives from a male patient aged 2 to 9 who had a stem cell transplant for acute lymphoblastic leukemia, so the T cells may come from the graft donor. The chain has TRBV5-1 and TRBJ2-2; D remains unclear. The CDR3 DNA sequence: TGCGCCAGCAGCTTGCCAGCGAACACCGGGGAGCTGTTTTTT. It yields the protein CASSLPANTGELFF. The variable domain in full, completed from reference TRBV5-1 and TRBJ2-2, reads KAGVTQTPRYLIKTRGQQVTLSCSPISGHRSVSWYQQTPGQGLQFLFEYFSETQRNKGNFPGRFSGRQFSNSRSEMNVSTLELGDSALYLCASSLPANTGELFFGEGSRLTVL.